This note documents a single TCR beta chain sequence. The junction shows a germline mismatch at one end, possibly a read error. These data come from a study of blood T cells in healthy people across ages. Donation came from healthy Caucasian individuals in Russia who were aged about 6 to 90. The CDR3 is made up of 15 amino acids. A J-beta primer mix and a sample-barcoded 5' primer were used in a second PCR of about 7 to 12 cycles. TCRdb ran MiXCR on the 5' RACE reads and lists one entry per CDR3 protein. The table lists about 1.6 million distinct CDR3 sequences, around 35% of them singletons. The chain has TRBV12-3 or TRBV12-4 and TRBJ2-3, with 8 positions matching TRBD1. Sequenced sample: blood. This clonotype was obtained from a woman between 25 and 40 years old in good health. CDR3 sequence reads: CASSFRTGSTDMQYF. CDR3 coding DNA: TGTGCCAGCAGTTTCAGGACAGGGAGCACAGATATGCAGTATTTT.